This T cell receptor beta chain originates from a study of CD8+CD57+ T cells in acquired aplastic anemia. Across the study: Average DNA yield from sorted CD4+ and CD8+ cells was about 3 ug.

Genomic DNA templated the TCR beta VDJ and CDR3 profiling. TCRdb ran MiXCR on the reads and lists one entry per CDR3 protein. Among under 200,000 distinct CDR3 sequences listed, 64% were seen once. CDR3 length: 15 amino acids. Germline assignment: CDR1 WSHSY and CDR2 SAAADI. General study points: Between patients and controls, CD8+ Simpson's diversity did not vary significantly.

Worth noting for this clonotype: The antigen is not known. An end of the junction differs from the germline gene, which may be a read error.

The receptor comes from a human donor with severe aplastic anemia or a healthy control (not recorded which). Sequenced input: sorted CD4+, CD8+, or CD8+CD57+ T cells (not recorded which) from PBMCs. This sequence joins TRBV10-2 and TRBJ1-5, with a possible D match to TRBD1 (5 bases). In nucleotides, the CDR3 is TGTGCCAGTAGTATGGGACCAAACGGGAATCAGCCCCAGCATTTT. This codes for CASSMGPNGNQPQHF.